The clone carrying this T cell receptor beta chain has a count of ten or more. The antigen is undetermined. The data are from a study of identical twins. Trimming pared 6 bases from V and 1 base from J, leaving 11 bases between. Looked up from germline, CDR1 is SGHRS and CDR2 is YFSETQ. This CDR3 comprises 14 residues. TCRdb reprocessed the 5' RACE reads with MiXCR, giving one entry per CDR3 protein. The table has approximately 220,000 distinct CDR3 sequences, about 7.5% seen once. The study's findings and limits: Out-of-frame alpha sequences common to twins were enriched for low generation probability. Weaker excess twin sharing was seen among beta out-of-frame sequences. Out-of-frame TCR alpha sharing in monozygotic twins exceeded recombination model predictions. These conclusions were based on statistical analysis (cross-sectional, not following the same donors).

Another study also made use of these data, one on yellow fever vaccine responses in identical twins.

The clonotype originates from a woman aged 18-29 years in good health. The chain recombines TRBV5-1 with TRBJ2-1, with D possibly TRBD2 on 5 matching bases. The sequenced sample was CD8+ T cells sorted from blood. The CDR3 DNA sequence: TGCGCCAGCACCGAGGGCTTTTCCTACAATGAGCAGTTCTTC. Amino acid sequence: CASTEGFSYNEQFF. The variable domain in full, with the rest retrieved from reference TRBV5-1 and TRBJ2-1, is KAGVTQTPRYLIKTRGQQVTLSCSPISGHRSVSWYQQTPGQGLQFLFEYFSETQRNKGNFPGRFSGRQFSNSRSEMNVSTLELGDSALYLCASTEGFSYNEQFFGPGTRLTVL.